Below, 7 T cell receptor beta chains from the same sample are listed, as sequenced in a study of vaccination and CD4 T cells after COVID-19. Cultured CD4+ T-cell DNA underwent Oncomine TCR Beta short-read sequencing. MiXCR was run by TCRdb on the PCR reads, yielding one entry per CDR3 protein. Altogether over 14,000 distinct CDR3 sequences are present, roughly half being singletons, with the ten largest covering 7.8%. As to treatment: approximately 10-day PBMC culture with coronavirus spike peptide pools or control peptides (ViraFEST assay). No antigen has been assigned to these receptors. The source material was CD4+ T cells from blood, cultured in vitro. These receptors all come from a human donor who had recovered from COVID-19.

This chain connects TRBV20-1 to TRBJ1-1; D remains unclear. This CDR3 is built from 16 residues. Trimming pared 0 bases from V and 5 bases from J, leaving 19 bases between. CDR1 is DFQATT and CDR2 is SNEGSKA in the germline V gene (reference sequence). CDR3 loop: CSARDISTTPRTEAFF. CDR3 DNA sequence: TGCAGTGCTAGAGATATTTCGACAACGCCACGGACTGAAGCTTTCTTT.

This chain connects TRBV6-4 to TRBJ1-2; TRBD1 is a possible D gene (5 bases). Germline lookup yields CDR1 MRHNA and CDR2 SNTAGT. This CDR3 contains 14 residues. The germline V and J ends were trimmed by 11 bases and 4 bases, with 20 bases remaining between them. The CDR3 DNA reads TGTGCCCGACTCGACGACCGGGACCCCTATGGCTACACCTTC. It specifies CARLDDRDPYGYTF.

This clonotype was detected only a few times. The gene calls are TRBV6-1 and TRBJ1-2, with a possible D match to TRBD1 (5 bases). The CDR3 consists of 13 residues. Trimming shortened V by 6 bases and J by 8 bases, and 16 bases separated the two germline ends. Germline CDR1 and CDR2: MNHNS and SASEGT. The CDR3 loop is CASRGRRDHGYTF. CDR3 in DNA: TGTGCCAGCAGGGGACGCCGAGATCACGGCTACACCTTC.

This clonotype was found once. V gene TRBV7-2 combines with J gene TRBJ2-3; D is unclear. Trimming took 0 bases from V and 2 from J, leaving 12 bases between them. The germline CDR1 and CDR2 sequences are SGHTA and FQGNSA. This CDR3 is 16 amino acids long. The CDR3 DNA reads TGTGCCAGCAGCTTAGCGTATACCCTACTCACAGATACGCAGTATTTT. Its protein product is CASSLAYTLLTDTQYF.

This clonotype was seen only a few times. This chain connects TRBV6-1 to TRBJ1-2; possibly TRBD1 for D (5 bases). The germline CDR1 and CDR2 sequences are MNHNS and SASEGT. V was cut by 5 bases and J by 8 bases, with 21 bases left in between. This CDR3 spans 15 amino acids. The CDR3 protein is CASSRFFGTTRGYTF. CDR3 sequence (DNA): TGTGCCAGCAGTCGGTTTTTCGGGACGACCCGCGGCTACACCTTC.

The chain is built from TRBV6-5 and TRBJ2-7; no firm D call. Trimming stripped 0 bases from V and 6 bases from J, with 9 bases between. The CDR3 has 13 residues. The germline V gene encodes CDR1 MNHEY and CDR2 SVGAGI. DNA of the CDR3: TGTGCCAGCAGTTACTCGATGGTTGGCGAGCAGTACTTC. Translated: CASSYSMVGEQYF.

The chain combines TRBV5-1 with TRBJ2-7; a possible D gene is TRBD1 (5 bases). The CDR3 length is 12 residues. The V end lost 3 bases, the J end lost 3 bases, and 7 bases lay between the germline ends. CDR1 and CDR2 (germline): SGHRS, YFSETQ. The CDR3 coding sequence is TGCGCCAGCAGCTACCAGGGCTACGAGCAGTACTTC. It yields the protein CASSYQGYEQYF. The whole variable domain, filled in from reference TRBV5-1 and TRBJ2-7, reads KAGVTQTPRYLIKTRGQQVTLSCSPISGHRSVSWYQQTPGQGLQFLFEYFSETQRNKGNFPGRFSGRQFSNSRSEMNVSTLELGDSALYLCASSYQGYEQYFGPGTRLTVT.